This T cell receptor beta chain came from a study of regulatory T cells in long-lasting Graves disease. The ends were cut back, 3 bases at V and 2 bases at J, with 13 bases in the middle. This CDR3 has 14 amino acids. Germline V lookup: CDR1 DFQATT, CDR2 SNEGSKA (reference sequence). Arm-PCR of CDR3 regions and iRepertoire HTBI primers were used to build TCR beta libraries. One entry per CDR3 protein results from TCRdb running MiXCR on the multiplex PCR reads. Here the sample spans 520,000 or so distinct CDR3 sequences, around 12% being singletons. Study results and limitations: Possibly, accuracy suffered from the small sample size.

The time point denotes: newly diagnosed GD, antithyroid drugs for less than 3 months. The authors made the TCR library using RNA they extracted from PBMCs. Worth noting for this clonotype: Its antigen is not known.

The sample was also linked to a second study, of T cells in Graves' hyperthyroidism and ophthalmopathy. That work adds: Newly diagnosed hyperthyroidism, duration under 2 months, in patients aged 18 to 65.

The sample consisted of peripheral blood mononuclear cells (PBMCs), taken at new diagnosis, from a patient treated with antithyroid drugs. The source is a woman under 40 with Graves disease. V gene TRBV20-1 combines with J gene TRBJ2-5; weak D call: TRBD1 (6 bases). The CDR3 region has the DNA TGCAGTGCTAGTGGAAGGGGGAGACAAGAGACCCAGTACTTC. This encodes CSASGRGRQETQYF.